This entry concerns a single T cell receptor (beta chain). Per the original methods: Counts of nucleated cells, estimated from reference gene primer amplification, were obtained. The assay was immunoSEQ multiplex PCR, and TCRdb's table has in-frame clones only and misses some. D and trimming come from the DNA, and the V and J calls and clone size come from that table. There are over 200,000 clones in the sample; roughly 84% occur only once, and less than 20% lies in the top ten. Germline V CDR1 and CDR2: SNHLY, FYNNEI. The CDR3 sequence is 14 residues long. The junction had 9 bases not matched to a gene; V was cut back by 8 bases and J by 4 bases. The data were obtained in a study of blood T cell repertoires in COVID-19. At the level of the study: The study drew acute and convalescent COVID-19 samples from the United States, Italy and Spain. From T cells, B-cell-depleted T cells, or PBMCs came the material, which was cDNA or gDNA.

This TCR came from a woman of 80 years or more with active or convalescent COVID-19. The sequencing sample was made of peripheral blood. The V call is TRBV2, the J call TRBJ1-1; TRBD1 matches at 8 bases. In nucleotides, the CDR3 is TGTGCCAGCGGGGCAACAGGGGGGGGCACTGAAGCTTTCTTT. It encodes CASGATGGGTEAFF.